These T cell receptor beta chains were read from a single sample in a study of cytomegalovirus exposure and HLA in healthy donors. TCRdb's copy holds only in-frame clones and misses some; the assay was immunoSEQ multiplex PCR. The top ten clones hold 0.89% of a sample with around 100,000 clones, about 94% of them seen once. Sequenced input: PBMCs. The receptors here all came from a woman under 30 in good health and CMV-seronegative. Both conserved end residues are part of each CDR3. D genes are given only for firm matches. Size is stated for part of the rows, as once, few or many counts, or as a class when the clone is expanded.

>TRBV6-1|NA|TRBJ2-5|NA
TGTGCCAGCATGTACACCGATGGGAGTCTAAGTACCCAGTACTTC
CASMYTDGSLSTQYF
>TRBV5-5|NA|TRBJ1-1|once
TGTGCCAGCAGCCCGACATGGGCGGGGAACACTGAAGCTTTCTTT
CASSPTWAGNTEAFF
>TRBV5-1|TRBD2|TRBJ2-1|NA
TGCGCCAGCAGCCTCACCCCGACTAGCGGGAGGCCGTATGAGCAGTTCTTC
CASSLTPTSGRPYEQFF
>TRBV5-1|TRBD1|TRBJ2-7|NA
TGCGCCAGCAGCTTCTATTGGGACAGGGGGCAGGCCTACGAGCAGTACTTC
CASSFYWDRGQAYEQYF
>TRBV27|NA|TRBJ1-1|NA
TGTGCCAGCAGTTGGGGGCAGGCAATGAACACTGAAGCTTTCTTT
CASSWGQAMNTEAFF
>TRBV6-4|TRBD2|TRBJ2-1|NA
TGTGCCAGCAGTGACTCGACTAGCGGGGGCCACAATGAGCAGTTCTTC
CASSDSTSGGHNEQFF
>TRBV27|NA|TRBJ1-5|NA
TGTGCCAGCAGTTCCAACCTCAGGGTTGGGCAGCCCCAGCATTTT
CASSSNLRVGQPQHF
>TRBV7-9|TRBD1|TRBJ1-2|NA
TGTGCCAGCAGCCGGACGACAGGGGGCTACTATGGCTACACCTTC
CASSRTTGGYYGYTF
>TRBV7-7|NA|TRBJ2-3|NA
TGTGCTAGCAGCTTTTTCACTGGAGATACGCAGTATTTT
CASSFFTGDTQYF
>TRBV5-1|TRBD1|TRBJ2-2|NA
TGCGCCAGCAGCTTGGATTCCGGGACAGTTTACCACGCGAACACCGGGGAGCTGTTTTTT
CASSLDSGTVYHANTGELFF
>TRBV6-5|NA|TRBJ1-1|NA
TGTGCCAGCAGTTACGATCGGGGAGTAGGAACTGAAGCTTTCTTT
CASSYDRGVGTEAFF
>TRBV4-1|NA|TRBJ2-5|NA
TGCGCCAGCAGCCAAACTAGCCGCCGGGAGACCCAGTACTTC
CASSQTSRRETQYF
>TRBV12-5|NA|TRBJ1-2|once
TGTGCTAGTGGTTTGGCCCGGTGGGGGGATGGCTACACCTTC
CASGLARWGDGYTF
>TRBV5-6|TRBD1|TRBJ2-5|NA
TGTGCCAGCAGCTTGGGGGGGACAGGGGTCCACTTC
CASSLGGTGVHF
>TRBV7-9|TRBD1|TRBJ1-2|NA
TGTGCCAGCAGCCAGGGAGTAGGGGGCGGCTACACCTTC
CASSQGVGGGYTF
>TRBV9|NA|TRBJ2-1|NA
TGTGCCAGCAGCGGAGGGGGATCTGACTACAATGAGCAGTTCTTC
CASSGGGSDYNEQFF
>TRBV4-1|TRBD2|TRBJ2-3|few
TGCGCCAGCAGCCAAGTGCTAGCGGGAGGGGCGGATACGCAGTATTTT
CASSQVLAGGADTQYF
>TRBV14|TRBD1|TRBJ1-2|once
TGTGCCAGCAGCTGGGTCCGCCAGGGGGCTCCATACTTAAACTATGGCTACACCTTC
CASSWVRQGAPYLNYGYTF
>TRBV27|TRBD2|TRBJ2-3|NA
TGTGCCAGCAGTCGTAGCGGGATAAGGACAGATACGCAGTATTTT
CASSRSGIRTDTQYF
>TRBV28|TRBD1|TRBJ2-2|NA
TGTGCCAGCAGTTGGACAGGGAACACCGGGGAGCTGTTTTTT
CASSWTGNTGELFF
>TRBV6-1|TRBD1|TRBJ2-7|once
TGTGCCAGCCGAGAGATCGGGACAGGGGGCTACGAGCAGTACTTC
CASREIGTGGYEQYF
>TRBV5-4|NA|TRBJ2-3|once
TGTGCCAGCAGCGGGGGAGGGGGAAGCACAGATACGCAGTATTTT
CASSGGGGSTDTQYF
>TRBV7-6|NA|TRBJ2-7|once
TGTGCCAGCAGCTTAGAGGCAGGCAACTACGAGCAGTACTTC
CASSLEAGNYEQYF
>TRBV18|NA|TRBJ2-5|NA
TGTGCCAGCTCACCAGGGGGGAGAGAGACCCAGTACTTC
CASSPGGRETQYF
>TRBV2|NA|TRBJ2-5|NA
TGTGCCAGCAGTGAGACAGGTACCGGGGAGACCCAGTACTTC
CASSETGTGETQYF
>TRBV9|NA|TRBJ1-1|NA
TGTGCCAGCACCTTAGTGGGGGGGAGCACTGAAGCTTTCTTT
CASTLVGGSTEAFF
>TRBV5-1|NA|TRBJ2-3|NA
TGCGCCAGCAGCTTGGTATTCGGTAGCACAGATACGCAGTATTTT
CASSLVFGSTDTQYF
>TRBV13|TRBD1|TRBJ2-7|NA
TGTGCCAGCAGCTCCGATACAGGGGGCGAGCAGTACTTC
CASSSDTGGEQYF
>TRBV2|NA|TRBJ1-5|NA
TGTGCCAGCAGCGAAGAGGCAGGGAGCAATCAGCCCCAGCATTTT
CASSEEAGSNQPQHF
>TRBV13|TRBD1|TRBJ1-1|NA
TGTGCCAGCAGTTCCGGGACAGGGAATTTGGAGGCTTTCTTT
CASSSGTGNLEAFF
>TRBV4-1|TRBD2|TRBJ2-5|NA
TGCGCCAGCAGCCAAGTACTAGCGGAAGAGACCCAGTACTTC
CASSQVLAEETQYF